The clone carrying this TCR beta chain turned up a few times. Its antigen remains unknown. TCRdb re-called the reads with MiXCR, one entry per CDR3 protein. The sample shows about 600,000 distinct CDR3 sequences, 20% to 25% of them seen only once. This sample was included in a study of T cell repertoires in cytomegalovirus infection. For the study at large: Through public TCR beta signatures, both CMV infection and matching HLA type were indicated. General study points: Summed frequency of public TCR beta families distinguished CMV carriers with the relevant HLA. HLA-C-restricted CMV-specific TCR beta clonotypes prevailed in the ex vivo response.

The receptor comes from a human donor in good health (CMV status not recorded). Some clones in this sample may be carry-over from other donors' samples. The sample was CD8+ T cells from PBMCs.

CDR3 DNA sequence: TGCGCCAGCAGCCACGTGACAGACCTCACCGGGGAGCTGTTTTTT. Amino acid sequence: CASSHVTDLTGELFF. The rearrangement uses TRBV4-1 and TRBJ2-2; D possibly corresponds to TRBD1 (5 bases). The germline CDR1 and CDR2 sequences are MGHRA and YSYEKL. CDR3 length equals 15 residues. V was cut by 3 bases and J by 4 bases, with 12 bases left in between.